The next 8 T cell receptor beta chains were all read from a single sample in a study of PD-1 blockade in classical Hodgkin lymphoma. Libraries were prepared by immunoSEQ multiplex PCR; TCRdb keeps only in-frame clonotypes and omits some of them. The profile shows some 25,000 clones, approximately 80% of them singletons. Brentuximab vedotin exposure varied among the patients, all of whom had relapsed after autologous stem cell transplantation. The sequences come from peripheral blood mononuclear cells (PBMCs), collected at baseline. The source is a human donor with classical Hodgkin lymphoma.

The sample holds a few counts of this clone. The rearrangement uses TRBV10-3 and TRBJ2-5; D may be TRBD1 (6 bases). Germline V gene sequence: CDR1 ENHRY, CDR2 SYGVKD. The CDR3 is made up of 13 amino acids. Trimming shortened V by 10 bases and J by 1 base, and 13 bases separated the two germline ends. The CDR3 DNA is TGTGCCACCCAACTGGACAGCCAAGAGACCCAGTACTTC. Its translation is CATQLDSQETQYF.

V and J are TRBV25-1 and TRBJ2-5; 10 bases map to TRBD2. The germline V gene encodes CDR1 MGHDK and CDR2 SYGVNS. V shed 1 base and J 2 bases; nucleotides not matched to a gene: 10. This CDR3 spans 18 amino acids. For the CDR3, the DNA is TGTGCCAGCAGTGAATCCCAACTAGCGGGACTACCTCAAGAGACCCAGTACTTC. Translated: CASSESQLAGLPQETQYF.

This clone was counted once. V gene TRBV5-1 combines with J gene TRBJ1-4; no clear D. CDR1 is SGHRS, CDR2 YFSETQ, per germline. There are 15 residues in the CDR3. V was cut by 0 bases and J by 5 bases, with 11 bases left in between. The CDR3 protein is CASSLGPGPNEKLFF. Here the CDR3 DNA reads TGCGCCAGCAGCTTGGGACCCGGGCCAAATGAAAAACTGTTTTTT.

The chain has TRBV5-1 and TRBJ1-2; no clear D gene. The CDR3 spans 16 residues. Germline V gives CDR1 SGHRS, CDR2 YFSETQ. The V and J ends lost 1 base and 4 bases respectively, with 17 bases between them. Here the CDR3 reads CASSLYSEGRSYGYTF. CDR3 in DNA: TGCGCCAGCAGCTTGTATTCCGAGGGCCGGAGCTATGGCTACACCTTC.

The V call is TRBV19, the J call TRBJ1-4, with TRBD1 matching over 9 bases. CDR1 and CDR2 from the germline V gene are LNHDA and SQIVND (reference sequence). V was clipped by 8 bases and J by 5 bases; unmatched bases: 6. The CDR3 contains 14 residues. The CDR3 is CASGRDRANEKLFF. For the CDR3, the DNA is TGTGCCAGTGGACGGGACAGGGCAAATGAAAAACTGTTTTTT.

V and J are TRBV6-5 and TRBJ1-1; a possible D gene is TRBD1 (5 bases). V dropped 2 bases and J dropped 5 bases, with 18 bases sitting between them. CDR1 MNHEY and CDR2 SVGAGI come from the germline V gene. The CDR3 is 16 residues long. CDR3 sequence (DNA): TGTGCCAGCAGTTACCAGGGCGCGGGACTTGGGACTGAAGCTTTCTTT. This encodes CASSYQGAGLGTEAFF.

The chain recombines TRBV27 with TRBJ1-5; D unclear. Germline V gene data show CDR1 as MNHEY and CDR2 as SMNVEV (reference sequence). V was shortened by 7 bases and J by 2 bases, with 12 bases between the two germline ends. The CDR3 consists of 14 residues. In DNA form, the CDR3 reads TGTGCCAGCAAGCGGGCTTCAGGCAATCAGCCCCAGCATTTT. It yields the protein CASKRASGNQPQHF.

This clone was seen only a few times. This sequence joins TRBV30 and TRBJ1-2; D remains unclear. The CDR3 is made up of 13 amino acids. The germline V gene has CDR1 GTSNPN and CDR2 SVGIG (reference sequence). Trimming stripped 3 bases from V and 9 bases from J, with 17 bases between. Written as DNA, the CDR3 is TGTGCCTGGAGCCGTGGAGAGACGAGAAGCTACACCTTC. This codes for CAWSRGETRSYTF.